These 29 T cell receptor beta chains originate from one sample sequenced in a study of Ad26.COV2.S vaccination and SARS-CoV-2 variants. Treatment described: around 19 received Ad26.COV2.S at low or high dose, single or two shots; a few received placebo; per-sample allocation not given. On day 63 after the first injection, vaccine and placebo recipients gave samples. Measured with immunoSEQ multiplex PCR; TCRdb has only the in-frame clones, and not every one. The table includes around 400,000 clones, approximately 92% detected once. The sequences come from peripheral blood, collected in a trial of Ad26.COV2.S vaccine versus placebo. Receptors originate from a person aged 18 to 59 who received the Ad26.COV2.S COVID-19 vaccine or a placebo.

The genes are TRBV30 and TRBJ2-2; 7 bases align to TRBD1. This CDR3 is built from 14 residues. The ends lost 2 bases at V and 3 bases at J; junction bases unmatched: 3. The germline V gene has CDR1 GTSNPN and CDR2 SVGIG (reference sequence). The CDR3 loop reads CAWSWGQYTGELFF. Here the CDR3 DNA reads TGTGCCTGGAGTTGGGGACAGTACACCGGGGAGCTGTTTTTT.

The chain employs TRBV7-6 and TRBJ2-1; no definite D call. Germline V gives CDR1 SGHVS, CDR2 FNYEAQ. V lost 7 bases to trimming and J lost 8 bases, with 12 bases between them. The CDR3 contains 12 residues. In nucleotides, the CDR3 is TGTGCCAGCACCAGTTTCGGCGATGAGCAGTTCTTC. It codes for CASTSFGDEQFF.

The V and J genes are TRBV30 and TRBJ2-7, with 9 nucleotides matching TRBD1. Germline lookup yields CDR1 GTSNPN and CDR2 SVGIG (reference sequence). V lost 3 bases and J lost 0; bases outside the gene matches: 9. There are 16 residues in the CDR3. The CDR3 bases are TGTGCCTGGAGACCCTACGACAGGGGGAGCTCCTACGAGCAGTACTTC. It translates to CAWRPYDRGSSYEQYF.

This clone was seen a single time. This sequence joins TRBV7-9 and TRBJ2-7, with 11 bases matching TRBD1. V gave up 6 bases and J gave up 6 bases; unmatched junction bases: 4. From germline, CDR1 is SEHNR and CDR2 FQNEAQ (reference sequence). The CDR3 loop spans 13 amino acids. The CDR3 spells CASRAGTGGEQYF. The CDR3 DNA is TGTGCCAGCAGAGCCGGGACAGGGGGCGAGCAGTACTTC.

The V and J genes are TRBV5-1 and TRBJ2-3, with 7 bases aligning to TRBD1. Germline loops: CDR1 SGHRS, CDR2 YFSETQ. The V gene end was trimmed by 4 bases and the J gene end by 1 base; junction bases not matched to a gene: 12. The CDR3 extends over 17 amino acids. CDR3 coding DNA: TGCGCCAGCAGCAAGGGCTTTGCCGGGACAGGCACAGATACGCAGTATTTT. It specifies CASSKGFAGTGTDTQYF.

The V and J genes are TRBV7-8 and TRBJ2-1; TRBD2 agrees at 14 bases. The CDR3 spans 18 residues. V dropped 0 bases and J dropped 8; count of bases not matched to a gene: 9. In germline, CDR1 is SGHVS, CDR2 FQNEAQ. CDR3 coding DNA: TGTGCCAGCAGCTTAGCCCCCGGGACTAGCGGGAGTGGCTATGAGCAGTTCTTC. Its translation is CASSLAPGTSGSGYEQFF.

The chain carries TRBV10-3 and TRBJ2-5; D assignment may be TRBD1 or TRBD2 (6 bases each). From germline, CDR1 is ENHRY and CDR2 SYGVKD. With 1 base removed from V and 3 bases from J, the gap between germline ends came to 12 bases. This CDR3 has 15 residues. The CDR3 protein is CAISEFGGHKETQYF. In nucleotides, the CDR3 is TGTGCCATCAGTGAGTTCGGGGGACATAAAGAGACCCAGTACTTC.

CDR3 in DNA: TGTGCCAGCAGCTTGGCCCCCCGCGGGAGTGGAGAGACCCAGTACTTC. It encodes CASSLAPRGSGETQYF. V and J are TRBV7-2 and TRBJ2-5; TRBD2 aligns across 7 bases. The ends lost 3 bases at V and 4 bases at J; junction bases unmatched: 11. Germline-derived CDR1 and CDR2 are SGHTA and FQGNSA. CDR3 length: 16 residues.

The genes are TRBV11-3 and TRBJ2-3, with TRBD2 as a possible D gene (6 bases). Trimming removed 1 base at V and 9 bases at J, with 14 bases between. Germline CDR1 and CDR2: SGHNT and YENEEA. The CDR3 length is 14 residues. The CDR3 loop reads CASSLGAGSTTQYF. DNA of the CDR3: TGTGCCAGCAGCTTAGGAGCGGGCTCTACAACGCAGTATTTT. Full variable domain (missing parts from reference TRBV11-3 and TRBJ2-3): EAGVVQSPRYKIIEKKQPVAFWCNPISGHNTLYWYLQNLGQGPELLIRYENEEAVDDSQLPKDRFSAERLKGVDSTLKIQPAELGDSAVYLCASSLGAGSTTQYFGPGTRLTVL.

V is TRBV9 and J is TRBJ2-3, with D tentatively TRBD2 (6 bases). The CDR3 is 14 residues long. The germline gives CDR1 SGDLS, CDR2 YYNGEE. V was shortened by 0 bases and J by 6 bases, with 11 bases between the two germline ends. The CDR3 protein is CASSVASRGDTQYF. CDR3 bases: TGTGCCAGCAGCGTAGCTAGCCGGGGGGATACGCAGTATTTT. The variable domain in full, with the rest retrieved from reference TRBV9 and TRBJ2-3, is DSGVTQTPKHLITATGQRVTLRCSPRSGDLSVYWYQQSLDQGLQFLIQYYNGEERAKGNILERFSAQQFPDLHSELNLSSLELGDSALYFCASSVASRGDTQYFGPGTRLTVL.

The gene calls are TRBV11-3 and TRBJ2-1, with 7 bases identical to TRBD1. This CDR3 is 15 amino acids long. Trimming cost V 1 base and J 4 bases; bases outside gene matches: 4. Germline V gene data show CDR1 as SGHNT and CDR2 as YENEEA. The CDR3 DNA follows: TGTGCCAGCAGCTTAGGGACAGGCGAATACAATGAGCAGTTCTTC. Translation gives CASSLGTGEYNEQFF.

The chain joins TRBV3-1 (or the pseudogene TRBV3-2) to TRBJ2-3; TRBD1 might be the D (6 bases). In germline, CDR1 is LGHDT, CDR2 YNNKEL (reference sequence). This CDR3 has 13 residues. V lost 5 bases to trimming and J lost 6 bases, with 12 bases between them. The CDR3 nucleotides are TGTGCCAGCAGCTTCAGGGGTGGGGATACGCAGTATTTT. It translates to CASSFRGGDTQYF.

About this clone itself: In the same sample, other DNA sequences code for this CDR3. The rearrangement links TRBV5-1 to TRBJ2-2; 8 nucleotides agree with TRBD1. Looked up from germline, CDR1 is SGHRS and CDR2 is YFSETQ. After removal of 4 bases from V and 2 bases from J, the junction contained 4 bases not matched to a gene. The CDR3 has 15 residues. The CDR3 DNA sequence: TGCGCCAGCAGCCTGGACAGGGCTAACACCGGGGAGCTGTTTTTT. It codes for CASSLDRANTGELFF.

The chain couples TRBV19 to TRBJ2-4; no clear D. This CDR3 contains 15 residues. Germline CDR1 is LNHDA and CDR2 is SQIVND (reference sequence). V gave up 4 bases and J gave up 0 bases, with 10 bases separating them. CDR3 bases: TGTGCCAGTAGTACCCCCTTGGGAGCCAAAAACATTCAGTACTTC. Translation gives CASSTPLGAKNIQYF.

V and J are TRBV6-2 or TRBV6-3 and TRBJ1-4; D uncertain. Germline lookup yields CDR1 MNHEY and CDR2 SVGEGT. Deletions cut 2 bases from V and 4 bases from J, with 14 bases between. CDR3 length: 16 residues. Here the CDR3 reads CASSYTTEEFNEKLFF. CDR3 nucleotides: TGTGCCAGCAGTTACACGACGGAGGAGTTTAATGAAAAACTGTTTTTT.

V and J are TRBV6-5 and TRBJ2-7; 8 bases line up with TRBD2. The CDR3 covers 11 residues. The ends lost 10 bases at V and 4 bases at J; junction bases unmatched: 3. CDR1 MNHEY and CDR2 SVGAGI come from the germline V gene. CDR3 nucleotide sequence: TGTGCCACCGGGAGGGGTTACGAGCAGTACTTC. Amino acid sequence: CATGRGYEQYF.

The chain couples TRBV28 to TRBJ1-4; D is unclear. The length of the CDR3 is 13 residues. Germline V gene lookup returns CDR1 MDHEN and CDR2 SYDVKM. Trimming took 6 bases from V and 9 from J, leaving 14 bases between them. CDR3 DNA: TGTGCCAGCAGCCCCGGGGTTACGAAAAAACTGTTTTTT. Amino acids: CASSPGVTKKLFF.

V gene TRBV15 combines with J gene TRBJ2-1, with a possible D match to TRBD1 (6 bases). Germline-derived CDR1 and CDR2 are LNHNV and YYDKDF (reference sequence). This CDR3 comprises 16 residues. V was cut by 0 bases and J by 1 base, with 10 bases left in between. The CDR3 coding sequence is TGTGCCACCAGCAGAGAAGGGACAAGGTCCTACAATGAGCAGTTCTTC. Protein: CATSREGTRSYNEQFF.

The chain recombines TRBV27 with TRBJ2-1; either TRBD1 or TRBD2 may fit D (5 bases each). The length of the CDR3 is 13 residues. V was pared by 8 bases and J by 4 bases, with 12 bases between. Germline values: CDR1 MNHEY, CDR2 SMNVEV (reference sequence). CDR3 DNA: TGTGCCAGCGGGACGACAGATTACAATGAGCAGTTCTTC. Its translation is CASGTTDYNEQFF.

The rearrangement links TRBV30 to TRBJ1-6; D ambiguous. Germline values: CDR1 GTSNPN, CDR2 SVGIG (reference sequence). Trimming cost V 0 bases and J 7 bases, with 19 bases left between them. This CDR3 contains 17 residues. The CDR3 DNA is TGTGCCTGGAGTGTCCTTTATCCAGGAAGTGGAAATTCACCCCTCCACTTT. As protein: CAWSVLYPGSGNSPLHF.

The V gene is TRBV4-2, the J gene TRBJ2-1; perhaps D is TRBD1 or TRBD2 (6 bases each). Germline V lookup: CDR1 LGHNA, CDR2 YNFKEQ. The CDR3 sequence is 14 residues long. The ends were cut back, 0 bases at V and 14 bases at J, with 17 bases in the middle. This CDR3 is CASSQDYRGAKEFF. Here the CDR3 DNA reads TGTGCCAGCAGCCAAGATTATAGGGGGGCCAAGGAGTTCTTC.

The chain carries TRBV28 and TRBJ2-5; D tentatively fits TRBD1 or TRBD2 (5 bases each). This CDR3 is built from 16 residues. Trimming removed 5 bases from V and 2 bases from J, with 18 bases in between. From germline, CDR1 is MDHEN and CDR2 SYDVKM. In nucleotides, the CDR3 is TGTGCCAGCAGTATACCCCGGGACGTCTATCAAGAGACCCAGTACTTC. Translated, it gives CASSIPRDVYQETQYF.

The J gene is TRBJ1-1, the V gene TRBV6-5; 7 nucleotides line up with TRBD1. V lost 1 base to trimming and J lost 5 bases; unmatched junction nucleotides: 4. The germline gives CDR1 MNHEY, CDR2 SVGAGI. This CDR3 is 14 amino acids long. This CDR3 is CASSYFAGGTEAFF. As DNA, the CDR3 is TGTGCCAGCAGTTACTTTGCAGGGGGGACTGAAGCTTTCTTT.

This clone turned up a few times. The chain is built from TRBV5-1 and TRBJ2-7; the D gene is possibly TRBD2 (5 bases). This CDR3 has 14 amino acids. The V and J ends lost 4 bases and 2 bases respectively, with 13 bases between them. Germline lookup yields CDR1 SGHRS and CDR2 YFSETQ. The CDR3 sequence is CASSQMTGTYEQYF. In DNA, the CDR3 is TGCGCCAGCAGCCAGATGACGGGAACCTACGAGCAGTACTTC. Based on the CDR3 plus reference TRBV5-1 and TRBJ2-7, the full variable domain is KAGVTQTPRYLIKTRGQQVTLSCSPISGHRSVSWYQQTPGQGLQFLFEYFSETQRNKGNFPGRFSGRQFSNSRSEMNVSTLELGDSALYLCASSQMTGTYEQYFGPGTRLTVT.

This clone was detected once. V usage is TRBV14 and J usage is TRBJ1-1; no firm D call. Trimming left V 4 bases short and J 1 base short, with 13 bases between. The CDR3 is 15 residues long. The V gene's germline CDR1 is SGHDN and CDR2 FVKESK. CDR3 amino acids: CASSRTARTNTEAFF. The CDR3 DNA reads TGTGCCAGCAGCCGCACGGCAAGGACGAACACTGAAGCTTTCTTT.

This chain connects TRBV2 to TRBJ1-2; 7 bases match TRBD1. Germline V lookup: CDR1 SNHLY, CDR2 FYNNEI. The ends lost 3 bases at V and 2 bases at J; junction bases unmatched: 9. This CDR3 region has 16 residues. The CDR3 loop reads CASSEGAGTVNYGYTF. The CDR3 DNA reads as TGTGCCAGCAGTGAGGGGGCAGGGACAGTCAACTATGGCTACACCTTC.

The CDR3, as DNA: TGTGCCAGCAGTTGGGATGGGAGCAATCAGCCCCAGCATTTT. This sequence encodes CASSWDGSNQPQHF. The chain carries TRBV6-2 or TRBV6-3 and TRBJ1-5; D ambiguous. Trimming took off 4 bases at V and 1 base at J, with 8 bases between the two ends. Germline V gives CDR1 MNHEY, CDR2 SVGEGT. The CDR3 runs 14 residues.

The rearrangement uses TRBV21-1 and TRBJ2-5; the listed D gene, TRBD2, was not tested against the DNA. TRBV21-1 is listed as a pseudogene. The CDR3 extends over 20 amino acids. The CDR3 loop is CASSKLVEGRLAGTQETQYF. CDR3 bases: TGTGCCAGCAGCAAATTGGTTGAGGGCCGACTAGCGGGAACTCAAGAGACCCAGTACTTC.

The chain is built from TRBV4-1 and TRBJ1-4, with D possibly matching TRBD1 (6 bases). Germline V gene data show CDR1 as MGHRA and CDR2 as YSYEKL. V gave up 4 bases and J gave up 4 bases, with 13 bases separating them. This CDR3 is built from 15 residues. CDR3: CASSLTGLNNEKLFF. CDR3 sequence (DNA): TGCGCCAGCAGCCTAACAGGGTTGAATAATGAAAAACTGTTTTTT.